These 20 T cell receptor beta chains were sequenced from one sample in a study of blood T cell repertoires in COVID-19. Data came from immunoSEQ multiplex PCR; TCRdb stores just in-frame clones and leaves some out. This sample has 120,000 to 150,000 clones, with about 86% found just once. The specimen was peripheral blood. The source is an older woman with acute or convalescent COVID-19.

This sequence joins TRBV7-9 and TRBJ1-1; D is perhaps TRBD1 (5 bases). Germline V CDR1 and CDR2: SEHNR, FQNEAQ (reference sequence). V lost 6 bases and J 4 bases, leaving 12 bases between the germline ends. This CDR3 comprises 13 residues. The CDR3 is CASRPGNGTEAFF. The CDR3, as DNA: TGTGCCAGCAGACCAGGGAATGGCACTGAAGCTTTCTTT.

The chain links TRBV15 to TRBJ2-7, with D possibly being TRBD1 (6 bases). This CDR3 comprises 14 residues. The germline V and J ends were trimmed by 3 bases and 7 bases, with 16 bases remaining between them. Germline CDR1 reads LNHNV; CDR2 reads YYDKDF (reference sequence). DNA for the CDR3: TGTGCCACCAGCAGGCAGAGGACAGCAAAGGAGCAGTACTTC. Protein sequence: CATSRQRTAKEQYF. Looking up the rest from reference TRBV15 and TRBJ2-7 gives the full variable domain: DAMVIQNPRYQVTQFGKPVTLSCSQTLNHNVMYWYQQKSSQAPKLLFHYYDKDFNNEADTPDNFQSRRPNTSFCFLDIRSPGLGDTAMYLCATSRQRTAKEQYFGPGTRLTVT.

The V call is TRBV6-5, the J call TRBJ2-7, with D possibly TRBD1 on 6 matching bases. V lost 2 bases and J 2 bases, leaving 16 bases between the germline ends. This CDR3 is 16 amino acids long. Germline CDR1 and CDR2: MNHEY and SVGAGI. CDR3 nucleotides: TGTGCCAGCAGTTACCGGACCGCGGACAGCCCCTACGAGCAGTACTTC. It translates to CASSYRTADSPYEQYF.

The V call is TRBV4-3, the J call TRBJ2-1; 10 positions agree with TRBD1. Losses at the gene ends were 4 bases for V and 8 bases for J; bases not matched to a gene: 8. Looked up from germline, CDR1 is LGHNA and CDR2 is YSLEER. The length of the CDR3 is 15 residues. The CDR3, as DNA: TGCGCCAGCAGCCCCGGACAGGGGGGGTGGGATGAGCAGTTCTTC. Translated: CASSPGQGGWDEQFF.

The chain employs TRBV2 and TRBJ1-1; the match to TRBD1 covers 9 bases. The CDR3 runs 14 residues. V was clipped by 6 bases and J by 4 bases; unmatched bases: 6. The V gene's germline CDR1 is SNHLY and CDR2 FYNNEI. CDR3 region: CASRGQGGGTEAFF. The CDR3 coding sequence is TGTGCCAGCAGGGGACAGGGAGGGGGCACTGAAGCTTTCTTT.

J is TRBJ2-7 and V is TRBV3-1 (or the pseudogene TRBV3-2), with 9 bases lining up with TRBD1. CDR3 length: 14 residues. Looked up from germline, CDR1 is LGHDT and CDR2 is YNNKEL (reference sequence). Trimming cost V 5 bases and J 5 bases; bases outside gene matches: 7. CDR3 DNA sequence: TGTGCCAGCAGCTCCGGGACAGGGTTTCACGAGCAGTACTTC. Translated, it gives CASSSGTGFHEQYF.

The chain uses TRBV7-9 and TRBJ1-1; TRBD1 aligns across 7 bases. This CDR3 is 17 amino acids long. Germline V gene sequence: CDR1 SEHNR, CDR2 FQNEAQ (reference sequence). J gave up 0 bases and V 1 base, and 8 bases lay outside the gene matches. The DNA for the CDR3 is TGTGCCAGCAGCTTAGATGACAGGGCCTACATGAACACTGAAGCTTTCTTT. Protein product: CASSLDDRAYMNTEAFF.

This chain links TRBV6-6 with TRBJ1-2, with D possibly matching TRBD1 (6 bases). CDR3 size: 15 residues. Trimming stripped 4 bases from V and 7 bases from J, with 19 bases between. The germline gives CDR1 MNHNY, CDR2 SVGAGI (reference sequence). CDR3 in amino acids: CASSFPGPGDSGYTF. The CDR3 nucleotides read TGTGCCAGCAGTTTTCCCGGCCCAGGGGATTCTGGCTACACCTTC.

The J gene is TRBJ2-1, the V gene TRBV4-1; 15 bases fit TRBD2. The V gene's germline CDR1 is MGHRA and CDR2 YSYEKL. CDR3 length: 17 amino acids. V lost 3 bases, J lost 7 bases, and 7 bases stayed unmatched. The CDR3 bases are TGCGCCAGCAGCCACGCCGGGACTAGCGGGGGGAGTAATGAGCAGTTCTTC. This translates into CASSHAGTSGGSNEQFF.

CDR3: CASSPIGQGRQDEQYF. The DNA of the CDR3 is TGTGCCAGCAGCCCTATCGGACAGGGGCGTCAGGACGAGCAGTACTTC. The genes are TRBV5-8 and TRBJ2-7, with 9 positions matching TRBD1. The CDR3 runs to 16 residues. The germline V gene has CDR1 SGHTS and CDR2 YDEGEE. J gave up 5 bases and V 4 bases, and 13 bases lay outside the gene matches.

This chain connects TRBV5-6 to TRBJ2-1; TRBD1 matches at 7 bases. V was pared by 4 bases and J by 3 bases, with 10 bases of the junction left unmatched. The CDR3 sequence is 16 residues long. Looked up from germline, CDR1 is SGHDT and CDR2 is YYEEEE. This chain's CDR3 is CASSITGAELYNEQFF. CDR3 bases: TGTGCCAGCAGCATTACAGGGGCCGAGCTCTACAATGAGCAGTTCTTC.

The genes are TRBV27 and TRBJ1-1, with D possibly TRBD1 on 6 matching bases. The V and J ends lost 6 bases and 3 bases respectively, with 11 bases between them. The germline V gene has CDR1 MNHEY and CDR2 SMNVEV (reference sequence). The CDR3 has 13 amino acids. In nucleotides, the CDR3 is TGTGCCAGCAGCCGCTACAGGGACACTGAAGCTTTCTTT. Translated, it gives CASSRYRDTEAFF.

The gene calls are TRBV7-2 and TRBJ2-5; possible D gene TRBD2, 5 bases. Trimming removed 1 base at V and 10 bases at J, with 16 bases between. The germline V gene encodes CDR1 SGHTA and CDR2 FQGNSA. This CDR3 region has 14 residues. CDR3 DNA sequence: TGTGCCAGCAGCTTAGGTGGCCGGCAGGCGGGCCAGTACTTC. Residues: CASSLGGRQAGQYF. The variable domain in full, completed from reference TRBV7-2 and TRBJ2-5, reads GAGVSQSPSNKVTEKGKDVELRCDPISGHTALYWYRQSLGQGLEFLIYFQGNSAPDKSGLPSDRFSAERTGGSVSTLTIQRTQQEDSAVYLCASSLGGRQAGQYFGPGTRLLVL.

This chain's CDR3 is CASSLADGNYGYTF. CDR3 sequence (DNA): TGCGCCAGCAGCTTGGCCGACGGGAACTATGGCTACACCTTC. The rearrangement links TRBV5-1 to TRBJ1-2; D is unresolved. CDR1 SGHRS and CDR2 YFSETQ come from the germline V gene. This CDR3 is built from 14 residues. The V and J ends lost 0 bases and 2 bases respectively, with 8 bases between them.

This clone was counted between two and nine times. V usage is TRBV9 and J usage is TRBJ1-5; TRBD1 agrees at 7 bases. The trim removed 4 bases at V and 1 base at J, leaving 5 bases unmatched. This CDR3 has 15 amino acids. Germline lookup yields CDR1 SGDLS and CDR2 YYNGEE. Written as DNA, the CDR3 is TGTGCCAGCAGCCTACAGGGGCTCAGCAATCAGCCCCAGCATTTT. As protein: CASSLQGLSNQPQHF. Full variable domain (missing parts from reference TRBV9 and TRBJ1-5): DSGVTQTPKHLITATGQRVTLRCSPRSGDLSVYWYQQSLDQGLQFLIQYYNGEERAKGNILERFSAQQFPDLHSELNLSSLELGDSALYFCASSLQGLSNQPQHFGDGTRLSIL.

This chain links TRBV28 with TRBJ2-1; a weak D match, TRBD1 (6 bases). The germline V gene encodes CDR1 MDHEN and CDR2 SYDVKM. The V and J ends lost 6 bases and 2 bases respectively, with 11 bases between them. The CDR3 sequence is 14 residues long. The CDR3 DNA follows: TGTGCCAGCAGAAGTCAGGGGCCCTACAATGAGCAGTTCTTC. Translating it yields CASRSQGPYNEQFF.

The chain links TRBV6-1 to TRBJ2-7, with D maybe TRBD1 (6 bases). This CDR3 contains 15 residues. V lost 3 bases to trimming and J lost 3 bases, with 15 bases between them. Germline V gives CDR1 MNHNS, CDR2 SASEGT. The CDR3 here is CASSDLQGLFYEQYF. CDR3 nucleotide sequence: TGTGCCAGCAGTGATCTTCAGGGGCTTTTCTACGAGCAGTACTTC.

The rearrangement joins TRBV29-1 to TRBJ2-1; the D gene is possibly TRBD1 (5 bases). This CDR3 spans 12 amino acids. The germline V gene has CDR1 SQVTM and CDR2 ANQGSEA. V was cut by 4 bases and J by 5 bases, with 9 bases left in between. CDR3 amino acids: CSVGQLNNEQFF. DNA of the CDR3: TGCAGCGTTGGACAGCTGAACAATGAGCAGTTCTTC.

Only one count was recorded for this clone. V and J are TRBV4-1 and TRBJ1-5, with TRBD1 matching over 10 bases. CDR1 MGHRA and CDR2 YSYEKL come from the germline V gene. The V and J ends lost 4 bases and 0 bases, in that order; junction bases with no gene match: 12. The CDR3 has 19 amino acids. This CDR3 reads CASSLMVGTGVLSNQPQHF. The CDR3 DNA is TGCGCCAGCAGCCTTATGGTGGGGACAGGGGTCCTTAGCAATCAGCCCCAGCATTTT.

This chain joins TRBV3-1 (or the pseudogene TRBV3-2) and TRBJ2-4; 7 nucleotides agree with TRBD1. Per germline, CDR1 LGHDT and CDR2 YNNKEL (reference sequence). V lost 0 bases to trimming and J lost 4 bases; unmatched junction nucleotides: 9. The CDR3 has 17 amino acids. The DNA for the CDR3 is TGTGCCAGCAGCCAAGACCCGACCGGGACAGTTAAAAACATTCAGTACTTC. Encoded protein: CASSQDPTGTVKNIQYF.